The clone carrying this T cell receptor (beta chain) was seen a handful of times. Trimming removed 1 base at V and 10 bases at J, with 13 bases between. Germline-derived CDR1 and CDR2 are SEHNR and FQNEAQ (reference sequence). CDR3 length equals 13 residues. This sample was taken from a study of shared clonotypes between healthy human individuals. The data were produced by immunoSEQ multiplex PCR, yet TCRdb's version contains in-frame clones alone and is incomplete. The sample holds 450,000 to 650,000 clones, roughly four fifths seen once. The rearrangement links TRBV7-9 to TRBJ1-1, with a tentative D call TRBD1 (5 bases). The source is a woman aged 35 to 49 in good health. Some clones in this sample may be carry-over from other donors' samples. Material for sequencing was PBMCs. DNA of the CDR3: TGTGCCAGCAGCTTAGTGGAAGGGGCGGGAGCTTTCTTT. Its protein product is CASSLVEGAGAFF.